This T cell receptor (beta chain) originates from a study of blood T cells in healthy people across ages. About the research overall: Template switching captured about one barcoded beta molecule per two T cells.

Primers used in a second PCR of roughly 6 to 11 cycles were a sample-barcoded 5' primer and a J-beta primer mix. TCRdb reprocessed the 5' RACE reads via MiXCR and lists one record per CDR3 protein. This table holds roughly 1,700,000 distinct CDR3 sequences, approximately 30% found once. Regarding the study as a whole: There was no known CMV status for donors, so expanded clonotype changes were possibly confounded. Diversity estimates drawn from one million T cells were deemed underestimates.

As regards this clonotype: Its antigen is currently unknown.

Each sample had at least 6 million PBMCs isolated. Germline V gene data show CDR1 as SGHTA and CDR2 as FQGNSA. The CDR3 length is 16 residues. V was clipped by 0 bases and J by 0 bases, with 10 bases between them. The sequencing input was blood. The TCR comes from a woman aged 25 to 39 in good health. The chain is built from TRBV7-2 and TRBJ2-3; D gene unclear. The CDR3, as DNA: TGTGCCAGCAGCTTAGCGCTAAGCGCCAGCACAGATACGCAGTATTTT. Protein product: CASSLALSASTDTQYF.